A single sample is the source of the 28 T cell receptor beta chains below, sequenced in a study of vaccination and CD4 T cells after COVID-19. Their target antigens are unknown. Sequenced with the Oncomine TCR Beta short-read assay was DNA taken from cultured CD4+ T cells. TCRdb reprocessed the PCR reads via MiXCR and lists one record per CDR3 protein. The profile covers thousands of distinct CDR3 sequences, with around 63% appearing a single time and 9% taken by the ten largest. As for treatment: roughly nine-day PBMC culture with coronavirus spike peptide pools or control peptides (ViraFEST assay). Sample: CD4+ T cells from blood, cultured in vitro, taken before SARS-CoV-2 vaccination. These receptors all stem from a human donor who had recovered from COVID-19.

The chain has TRBV4-1 and TRBJ1-5; TRBD1 is a possible D gene (5 bases). The CDR3 length is 15 residues. Per the germline V gene, CDR1 is MGHRA and CDR2 is YSYEKL. Trimming cost V 4 bases and J 11 bases, with 21 bases left between them. In nucleotides, the CDR3 is TGCGCCAGCAGCCTAAGTCCCGACCGGGACCGGTCCCAGCATTTT. Translating it yields CASSLSPDRDRSQHF.

The chain employs TRBV20-1 and TRBJ2-7, with D perhaps matching TRBD1 (6 bases). Trimming shortened V by 4 bases and J by 2 bases, and 15 bases separated the two germline ends. The CDR3 consists of 14 residues. The germline V gene has CDR1 DFQATT and CDR2 SNEGSKA (reference sequence). This CDR3 reads CSANSGDNPYEQYF. CDR3 nucleotides: TGCAGTGCTAATTCCGGGGACAACCCCTACGAGCAGTACTTC.

The chain links TRBV5-1 to TRBJ2-1, with 9 bases fitting TRBD1. This CDR3 spans 14 amino acids. The trim removed 4 bases at V and 4 bases at J, leaving 3 bases unmatched. Germline CDR1 SGHRS, CDR2 YFSETQ. DNA of the CDR3: TGCGCCAGCAGCATAGGACAGGGGTACAATGAGCAGTTCTTC. This gives the protein CASSIGQGYNEQFF.

This clonotype was observed a single time. This chain joins TRBV19 and TRBJ2-1, with D uncertain. Germline CDR1 and CDR2: LNHDA and SQIVND (reference sequence). With 6 bases removed from V and 3 bases from J, the gap between germline ends came to 6 bases. The CDR3 has 12 residues. In DNA, the CDR3 is TGTGCCAGTAGCAGAAGCTACAATGAGCAGTTCTTC. Translation: CASSRSYNEQFF. Combining the CDR3 with reference TRBV19 and TRBJ2-1 gives the whole variable domain DGGITQSPKYLFRKEGQNVTLSCEQNLNHDAMYWYRQDPGQGLRLIYYSQIVNDFQKGDIAEGYSVSREKKESFPLTVTSAQKNPTAFYLCASSRSYNEQFFGPGTRLTVL.

The rearrangement links TRBV2 to TRBJ1-1; 8 nucleotides line up with TRBD1. The CDR3 covers 13 residues. Germline V gives CDR1 SNHLY, CDR2 FYNNEI. Losses at the gene ends were 6 bases for V and 3 bases for J; bases not matched to a gene: 3. The CDR3 is CASRQGGYTEAFF. The CDR3 DNA is TGTGCCAGCAGACAGGGGGGTTACACTGAAGCTTTCTTT.

The V gene is TRBV2, the J gene TRBJ1-2; a possible D gene is TRBD1 (6 bases). The CDR3 is 15 residues long. Germline CDR1 and CDR2: SNHLY and FYNNEI. Between the trimmed V and J ends, which lost 7 bases and 4 bases, there was a span of 19 bases. The DNA for the CDR3 is TGTGCCAGCACTATCAGCCGCGACAGGAGCTATGGCTACACCTTC. It is translated as CASTISRDRSYGYTF.

V gene TRBV18 combines with J gene TRBJ2-5; D possibly corresponds to TRBD2 (5 bases). The germline gives CDR1 KGHSH, CDR2 LQKENI. Trimming took off 2 bases at V and 5 bases at J, with 6 bases between the two ends. This CDR3 comprises 12 residues. CDR3 in DNA: TGTGCCAGCTCACCAGGGGAGGAGACCCAGTACTTC. This sequence encodes CASSPGEETQYF.

This clonotype was counted once. DNA for the CDR3: TGCAGTGCTAGAGATCGATGGCAGGGGGCGGACGGCTACACCTTC. It translates to CSARDRWQGADGYTF. V is TRBV20-1 and J is TRBJ1-2; 8 bases are a match to TRBD1. CDR1 and CDR2 from the germline V gene are DFQATT and SNEGSKA (reference sequence). This CDR3 region has 15 residues. The V gene end was trimmed by 0 bases and the J gene end by 8 bases; junction bases not matched to a gene: 11.

The chain joins TRBV28 to TRBJ2-3; 9 bases align to TRBD2. The CDR3 runs 17 residues. Trimming cost V 4 bases and J 1 base; bases outside gene matches: 9. Germline V gene data show CDR1 as MDHEN and CDR2 as SYDVKM. The CDR3 is CASSWASGRFRTDTQYF. For the CDR3, the DNA is TGTGCCAGCAGTTGGGCAAGCGGGAGGTTCCGCACAGATACGCAGTATTTT.

This clonotype was seen only once. The gene calls are TRBV19 and TRBJ1-2; D gene unclear. The germline V gene encodes CDR1 LNHDA and CDR2 SQIVND (reference sequence). This CDR3 has 14 amino acids. V was clipped by 3 bases and J by 8 bases, with 16 bases between them. The CDR3: CASSIGLSERGYTF. Here the CDR3 DNA reads TGTGCCAGTAGTATTGGTCTAAGCGAGAGGGGCTACACCTTC.

This chain uses TRBV19 with TRBJ2-6; D call uncertain. V shed 4 bases and J shed 0 bases, with 7 bases lying between them. Germline CDR1 and CDR2: LNHDA and SQIVND (reference sequence). The CDR3 contains 15 residues. The CDR3 protein is CASSNTNSGANVLTF. In DNA form, the CDR3 reads TGTGCCAGTAGTAACACCAACTCTGGGGCCAACGTCCTGACTTTC.

The chain combines TRBV4-3 with TRBJ2-2; 12 nucleotides match TRBD2. CDR1 and CDR2 (germline): LGHNA, YSLEER. Losses at the gene ends were 3 bases for V and 6 bases for J; bases not matched to a gene: 5. This CDR3 spans 16 amino acids. The CDR3 nucleotides read TGCGCCAGCAGCCAGCGACTAGCGGGAGACCCCGGGGAGCTGTTTTTT. It codes for CASSQRLAGDPGELFF.

This clonotype has a handful of counts. The rearrangement uses TRBV2 and TRBJ1-5, with 8 nucleotides matching TRBD1. The CDR3 is 13 amino acids. Germline loops: CDR1 SNHLY, CDR2 FYNNEI. The ends lost 6 bases at V and 11 bases at J; junction bases unmatched: 9. This CDR3 reads CASRLNQGAAQHF. The CDR3 coding sequence is TGTGCCAGCAGGCTCAATCAGGGGGCAGCCCAGCATTTT.

The rearrangement links TRBV6-2 or TRBV6-3 to TRBJ1-3; no clear D gene. Trimming shortened V by 6 bases and J by 0 bases, and 6 bases separated the two germline ends. The CDR3 length is 13 residues. CDR1 MNHEY and CDR2 SVGEGT come from the germline V gene. CDR3 DNA: TGTGCCAGCAGAGAAAGCTCTGGAAACACCATATATTTT. Its protein is CASRESSGNTIYF.

This clonotype was counted between two and nine times. This rearrangement joins TRBV20-1 to TRBJ2-7; no clear D gene. The V gene lost 1 base and the J gene lost 0 bases, with 7 bases spanning the gap. This CDR3 has 13 residues. Germline lookup yields CDR1 DFQATT and CDR2 SNEGSKA (reference sequence). The CDR3 sequence is CSARGLASYEQYF. The CDR3 DNA reads TGCAGTGCTAGAGGTTTAGCCTCCTACGAGCAGTACTTC.

V usage is TRBV6-1 and J usage is TRBJ1-2; TRBD1 agrees at 7 bases. The CDR3 consists of 13 residues. The ends lost 5 bases at V and 6 bases at J; junction bases unmatched: 6. CDR1 is MNHNS, CDR2 SASEGT, per germline. The CDR3 DNA is TGTGCCAGCAGTCCGACAGGGATGGATGGCTACACCTTC. Amino acids: CASSPTGMDGYTF.

The chain joins TRBV20-1 to TRBJ1-5; D gene unclear. This CDR3 comprises 14 residues. Germline V gives CDR1 DFQATT, CDR2 SNEGSKA (reference sequence). The V end lost 4 bases, the J end lost 3 bases, and 13 bases lay between the germline ends. The CDR3: CSANPTRFNQPQHF. For the CDR3, the DNA is TGCAGTGCTAACCCAACAAGATTCAATCAGCCCCAGCATTTT.

This clonotype was recorded a few times. The gene calls are TRBV6-1 and TRBJ1-6, with D unresolved. V lost 8 bases, J lost 9 bases, and 11 bases lay in between. Germline lookup yields CDR1 MNHNS and CDR2 SASEGT. This CDR3 has 12 residues. The CDR3 sequence is CASQADSSPLHF. DNA of the CDR3: TGTGCCAGCCAGGCAGACTCTTCACCCCTCCACTTT.

The chain joins TRBV20-1 to TRBJ2-7; D ambiguous. This CDR3 comprises 13 residues. V was shortened by 0 bases and J by 1 base, with 7 bases between the two germline ends. The germline gives CDR1 DFQATT, CDR2 SNEGSKA (reference sequence). The CDR3 region has the DNA TGCAGTGCTAGAGATACAGATTCCTACGAGCAGTACTTC. Protein: CSARDTDSYEQYF.

This chain uses TRBV21-1 with TRBJ1-4; TRBD1 reflects the table's D call only, with no check against the DNA. TRBV21-1 represents a pseudogene. The CDR3 totals 15 residues. CDR3 DNA sequence: TGTGCCAGCAGCAATCAGGGGACAACTAATGAAAAACTGTTTTTT. Its protein product is CASSNQGTTNEKLFF.

This clonotype was seen more than once but under ten times. This chain's CDR3 is CASSLRTQTRTSTDTQYF. In DNA form, the CDR3 reads TGTGCCAGCAGTTTACGGACTCAAACTAGAACTAGCACAGATACGCAGTATTTT. J is TRBJ2-3 and V is TRBV6-5, with a tentative D call TRBD2 (5 bases). Germline lookup yields CDR1 MNHEY and CDR2 SVGAGI. CDR3 length: 18 amino acids. V lost 4 bases and J 0 bases, leaving 20 bases between the germline ends.

This clonotype came up once. V gene TRBV10-3 combines with J gene TRBJ2-5; D ambiguous. Germline CDR1 ENHRY, CDR2 SYGVKD. The length of the CDR3 is 12 residues. Trimming shortened V by 2 bases and J by 1 base, and 2 bases separated the two germline ends. Here the CDR3 reads CAISEVQETQYF. The CDR3 nucleotides are TGTGCCATCAGTGAGGTCCAAGAGACCCAGTACTTC.

This chain links TRBV20-1 with TRBJ2-1; TRBD1 or TRBD2 may be the D gene (5 bases each). CDR3 length: 14 amino acids. The V and J ends lost 3 bases and 7 bases respectively, with 16 bases between them. CDR1 DFQATT and CDR2 SNEGSKA come from the germline V gene (reference sequence). CDR3 in DNA: TGCAGTGCTAGTCAAGGGGCGGGCGAAAATGAGCAGTTCTTC. Protein: CSASQGAGENEQFF.

This chain uses TRBV6-1 with TRBJ1-5; D unresolved. Germline values: CDR1 MNHNS, CDR2 SASEGT. V was trimmed by 0 bases and J by 7 bases, leaving 13 bases between them. This CDR3 contains 15 residues. As DNA, the CDR3 is TGTGCCAGCAGTGAAGCTACCTCTCCGGGGCAGCCCCAGCATTTT. This sequence encodes CASSEATSPGQPQHF.

The V and J genes are TRBV19 and TRBJ2-5; 8 bases match TRBD2. Germline CDR1 and CDR2: LNHDA and SQIVND (reference sequence). The CDR3 sequence is 19 residues long. V gave up 1 base and J gave up 0 bases; unmatched junction bases: 13. CDR3 sequence: CASSIVGTRGSGNQETQYF. The CDR3 DNA reads TGTGCCAGTAGTATAGTGGGCACCCGAGGTAGCGGGAACCAAGAGACCCAGTACTTC. Variable domain in full (rest from reference TRBV19 and TRBJ2-5): DGGITQSPKYLFRKEGQNVTLSCEQNLNHDAMYWYRQDPGQGLRLIYYSQIVNDFQKGDIAEGYSVSREKKESFPLTVTSAQKNPTAFYLCASSIVGTRGSGNQETQYFGPGTRLLVL.

This clonotype occurred once. J is TRBJ2-7 and V is TRBV6-2 or TRBV6-3; D may be TRBD1 (6 bases). The length of the CDR3 is 12 residues. Trimming cost V 2 bases and J 6 bases, with 8 bases left between them. The germline gives CDR1 MNHEY, CDR2 SVGEGT. The DNA for the CDR3 is TGTGCCAGCAGTTACACAGGGCTCGAGCAGTACTTC. This gives the protein CASSYTGLEQYF.

This clonotype came up a few times. This chain joins TRBV12-3 or TRBV12-4 and TRBJ1-2, with unresolved D. There are 15 residues in the CDR3. Deletions cut 5 bases from V and 5 bases from J, with 18 bases between. CDR3 nucleotides: TGTGCCAGCAGTCTGACACGCGTATCCAGTTATGGCTACACCTTC. This sequence encodes CASSLTRVSSYGYTF.

This clonotype showed up just a few times. The V call is TRBV10-3, the J call TRBJ2-3; perhaps D is TRBD1 or TRBD2 (6 bases each). Trimming stripped 11 bases from V and 2 bases from J, with 17 bases between. Germline V gene sequence: CDR1 ENHRY, CDR2 SYGVKD. The CDR3 sequence is 14 residues long. The CDR3 region has the DNA TGTGCCTCGACGAGGGGGGACGACACAGATACGCAGTATTTT. As protein: CASTRGDDTDTQYF.